The T cell receptor (beta chain) described here comes from a study of cytomegalovirus exposure and HLA in healthy donors. Amplification used 60 Vbeta primers and 13 Jbeta primers. Some clones are missing from TCRdb's copy, which holds only in-frame ones; the method was immunoSEQ multiplex PCR. Of about 190,000 clones listed, more than 65% are singletons. Germline CDR1 and CDR2: SGHDT and YYEEEE. Trimming removed 1 base from V and 3 bases from J, with 5 bases in between. The CDR3 totals 12 residues. Overall study results and limits: For most subjects, TCR beta sequences were reported to predict HLA-A and HLA-B alleles with accuracy. Within an earlier analysis, most TCR beta V segments proved productive either about 90% or about 30% of the time. In a later analysis, donors in an Asian-associated ancestry cluster reportedly had fewer N-insertions in productive TCRs than the cohort mean.

Of note for this clone: Its antigen is not identified.

The genes are TRBV5-6 and TRBJ2-7; weak D call: TRBD1 (5 bases). Sequences were obtained from PBMCs. The receptor's source is a woman aged 30 to 39 in good health and CMV-seropositive. The CDR3 region has the DNA TGTGCCAGCAGCTTGCAGGGCTACGAGCAGTACTTC. Its protein is CASSLQGYEQYF.